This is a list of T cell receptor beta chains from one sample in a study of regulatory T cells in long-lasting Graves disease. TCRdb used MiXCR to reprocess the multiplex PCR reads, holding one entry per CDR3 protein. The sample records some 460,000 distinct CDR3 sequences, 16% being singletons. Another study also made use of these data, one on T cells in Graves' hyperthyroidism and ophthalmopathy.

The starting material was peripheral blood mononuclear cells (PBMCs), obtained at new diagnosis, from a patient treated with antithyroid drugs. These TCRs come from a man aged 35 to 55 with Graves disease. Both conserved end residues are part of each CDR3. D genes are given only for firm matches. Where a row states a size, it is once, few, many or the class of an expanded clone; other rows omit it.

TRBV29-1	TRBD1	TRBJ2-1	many	CSVGQGVVNEQFF	TGCAGCGTTGGACAGGGCGTTGTCAATGAGCAGTTCTTC
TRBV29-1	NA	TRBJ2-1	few	CSVRPNANEQFF	TGCAGCGTCAGGCCCAACGCCAATGAGCAGTTCTTC
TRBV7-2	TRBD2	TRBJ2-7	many	CASSLFLGTSGSEQYF	TGTGCCAGCAGCTTATTTCTGGGGACTAGCGGGAGTGAGCAGTACTTC
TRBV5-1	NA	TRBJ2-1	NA	CASSLAVGGPYNEQFF	TGCGCCAGCAGCTTGGCGGTGGGGGGCCCCTACAATGAGCAGTTCTTC
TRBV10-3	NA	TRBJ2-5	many	CATQGVPRGETQYF	TGTGCCACCCAAGGGGTTCCCCGCGGGGAGACCCAGTACTTC
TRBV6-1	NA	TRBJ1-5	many	CASRGAGGFNQPQHF	TGTGCCAGCCGAGGTGCCGGGGGCTTCAATCAGCCCCAGCATTTT
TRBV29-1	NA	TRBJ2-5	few	CSVEGRQQETQYF	TGCAGCGTTGAAGGAAGGCAGCAAGAGACCCAGTACTTC
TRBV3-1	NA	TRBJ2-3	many	CASSQGGGVGDTQYF	TGTGCCAGCAGCCAAGGAGGTGGAGTGGGAGATACGCAGTATTTT
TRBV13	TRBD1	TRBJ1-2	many	CASSLAGQEPTSYTF	TGTGCCAGCAGCTTAGCGGGACAGGAGCCAACTAGCTACACCTTC
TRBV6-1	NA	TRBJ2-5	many	CASSQRAGITQYF	TGTGCCAGCAGTCAAAGGGCAGGGATCACCCAGTACTTC
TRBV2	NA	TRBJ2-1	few	CASSLSAPRDFSSYNEQFF	TGTGCCAGCAGCCTCAGCGCACCCCGGGACTTCAGCTCCTACAATGAGCAGTTCTTC
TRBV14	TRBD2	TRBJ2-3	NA	CASSQVGTSGTDTQYF	TGTGCCAGCAGCCAAGTGGGGACTAGCGGCACAGATACGCAGTATTTT
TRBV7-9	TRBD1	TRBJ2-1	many	CASSPRDRVSYNEQFF	TGTGCCAGCAGCCCGCGGGACAGGGTGTCCTACAATGAGCAGTTCTTC
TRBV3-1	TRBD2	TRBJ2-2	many	CASQRDYNTGELFF	TGTGCTTCTCAGCGGGATTATAACACCGGGGAGCTGTTTTTT
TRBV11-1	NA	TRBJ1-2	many	CASSEGTVYGYTF	TGTGCCAGCAGCGAGGGTACAGTCTATGGCTACACCTTC
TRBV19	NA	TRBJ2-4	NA	CASSADRSKNIQYF	TGTGCCAGTAGCGCCGATCGTTCCAAAAACATTCAGTACTTC
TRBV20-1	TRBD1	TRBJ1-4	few	CSAAKGAFDEKLFF	TGCAGTGCTGCAAAGGGGGCGTTCGATGAAAAACTGTTTTTT
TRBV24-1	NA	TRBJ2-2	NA	CATSDLGGTGELFF	TGTGCCACCAGTGATTTAGGGGGGACCGGGGAGCTGTTTTTT
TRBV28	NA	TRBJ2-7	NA	CASSLRRYSYEQYF	TGTGCCAGCAGTTTGCGGCGGTATTCCTACGAGCAGTACTTC
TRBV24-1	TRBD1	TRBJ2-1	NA	CATSDTTPGTGLNEQFF	TGTGCCACCAGTGATACAACACCCGGGACAGGGCTAAATGAGCAGTTCTTC
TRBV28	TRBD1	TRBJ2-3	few	CASSYLALTGDLDTQYF	TGTGCCAGCAGTTACCTTGCTTTGACAGGGGACCTGGATACGCAGTATTTT
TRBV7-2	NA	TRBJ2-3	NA	CASSARDRGTQYF	TGTGCCAGCAGCGCCAGGGACCGAGGGACGCAGTATTTT
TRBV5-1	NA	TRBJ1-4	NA	CASSPEGGQGEKLFF	TGCGCCAGCAGCCCTGAAGGGGGGCAGGGTGAAAAACTGTTTTTT
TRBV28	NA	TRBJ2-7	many	CASSTGPALGNYEQYF	TGTGCCAGCTCAACGGGACCTGCCCTGGGGAACTACGAGCAGTACTTC
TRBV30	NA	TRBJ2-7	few	CAWGRAHEQYF	TGTGCCTGGGGCAGGGCCCACGAGCAGTACTTC
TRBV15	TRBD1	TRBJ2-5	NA	CATSRGGTALGVAQYF	TGTGCCACCAGCAGAGGTGGGACAGCTTTAGGGGTGGCCCAGTACTTC
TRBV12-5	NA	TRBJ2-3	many	CASGLLAASTDTQYF	TGTGCTAGTGGTTTGTTAGCAGCTAGCACAGATACGCAGTATTTT
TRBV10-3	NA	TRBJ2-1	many	CAISSGPTYNEQFF	TGTGCCATCAGTTCAGGGCCGACCTACAATGAGCAGTTCTTC
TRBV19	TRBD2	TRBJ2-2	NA	CASSILAGSTGELFF	TGTGCCAGTAGTATCCTAGCGGGAAGCACCGGGGAGCTGTTTTTT
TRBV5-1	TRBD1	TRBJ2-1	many	CASRTDRGAYNEQFF	TGCGCCAGCAGGACAGACAGGGGAGCCTACAATGAGCAGTTCTTC
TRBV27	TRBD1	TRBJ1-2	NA	CASSFRRTGDGYTF	TGTGCCAGCAGTTTCCGACGGACAGGGGATGGCTACACCTTC
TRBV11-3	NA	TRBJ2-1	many	CASSPEGRGEQFF	TGTGCCAGCAGCCCAGAAGGGAGAGGTGAGCAGTTCTTC
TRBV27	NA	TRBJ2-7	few	CASSLIFAGPYEQYF	TGTGCCAGCAGTCTCATCTTCGCGGGACCCTACGAGCAGTACTTC
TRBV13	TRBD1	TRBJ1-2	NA	CASSATGHYGYTF	TGTGCCAGCAGCGCGACAGGGCACTATGGCTACACCTTC
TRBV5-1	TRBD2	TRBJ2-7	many	CASSLVLAGGASYEQYF	TGCGCCAGCAGCTTGGTGCTAGCGGGAGGTGCCTCCTACGAGCAGTACTTC
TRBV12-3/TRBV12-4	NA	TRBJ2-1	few	CASSSYQATEQLF	TGTGCCAGCAGTTCTTACCAGGCAACTGAGCAGCTCTTC